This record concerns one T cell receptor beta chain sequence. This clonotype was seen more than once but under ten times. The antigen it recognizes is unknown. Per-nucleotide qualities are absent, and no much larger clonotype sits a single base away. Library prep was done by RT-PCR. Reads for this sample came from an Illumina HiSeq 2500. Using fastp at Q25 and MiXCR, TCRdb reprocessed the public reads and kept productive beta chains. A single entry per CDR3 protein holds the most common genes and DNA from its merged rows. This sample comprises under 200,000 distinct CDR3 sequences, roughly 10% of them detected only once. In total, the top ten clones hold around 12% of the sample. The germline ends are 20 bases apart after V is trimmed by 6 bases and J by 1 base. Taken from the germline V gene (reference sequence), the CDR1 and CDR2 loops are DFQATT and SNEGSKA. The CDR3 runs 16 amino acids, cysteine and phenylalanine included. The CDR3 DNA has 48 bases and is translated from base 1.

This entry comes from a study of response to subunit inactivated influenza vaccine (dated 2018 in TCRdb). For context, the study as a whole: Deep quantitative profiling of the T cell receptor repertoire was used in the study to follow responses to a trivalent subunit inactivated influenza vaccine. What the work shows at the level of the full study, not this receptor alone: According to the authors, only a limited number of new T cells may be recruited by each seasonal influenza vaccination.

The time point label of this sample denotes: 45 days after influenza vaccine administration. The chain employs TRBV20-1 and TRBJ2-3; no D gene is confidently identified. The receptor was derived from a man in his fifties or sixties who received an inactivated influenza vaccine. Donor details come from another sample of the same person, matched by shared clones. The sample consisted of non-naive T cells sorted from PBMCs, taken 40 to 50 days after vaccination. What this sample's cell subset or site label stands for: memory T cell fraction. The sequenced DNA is TGCAGTGCCAAGAGTATGCTTGTGGGCGGCACAGATACGCAGTATTTT. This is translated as CSAKSMLVGGTDTQYF.